This entry describes one T cell receptor beta chain. Its antigen remains undetermined. Per-base quality was not reported, and no clone a single base away is much larger than it. This entry comes from a study of T-cell memory formation after mild COVID-19 (dated by TCRdb to 2020 to 2022). In the study overall: Most TCR sequence clusters were specific to one of the two donors. In a couple of donors, T-cell clones that expanded and contracted after mild COVID-19 were tracked by sequencing TCRalpha and TCRbeta repertoires over time. Two young, previously healthy adult volunteers made up the cohort, one male and one female. The investigation overall reported the following: Contracting CD4+ clones turned up mainly in the CM and EM memory subsets, whereas EMRA was where CD8+ clones were enriched. Some responding clones were found in pre-infection memory, which suggests that pre-existing cross-reactive memory T cells took part in the SARS-CoV-2 response. Only a couple of mild cases were covered in the study, and larger cohorts including severe cases with pre-infection samples were considered necessary. Clones that contracted from day 15 to 85 showed balanced CD4/CD8 phenotypes, whereas a second wave of clones that expanded from day 15 to 37 leaned towards CD4+. Whether the second-wave clones peaking on day 37 were SARS-CoV-2 specific was not confirmed.

PBMCs were isolated by Ficoll-Paque density gradient centrifugation. Sequencing used an Illumina NovaSeq 6000. TCRalpha and TCRbeta cDNA libraries were constructed by 5'RACE with constant-segment primers, with sample barcodes and unique molecular identifiers being introduced. Trizol reagent was used to extract RNA from every sample. Library amplification was performed in two PCR steps, and a second sample barcode and Illumina TruSeq adapters were introduced in the second step. The libraries were sequenced on an Illumina NovaSeq using 2 x 150 bp paired-end reads. The authors' pipeline ran thus. Reads were demultiplexed and collapsed into UMI-guided consensus sequences with migec v1.2.7. With mixcr v2.1.11, UMI consensuses were aligned to TRA and TRB V and J templates and assembled into clonotypes. Expanded or contracted clonotypes were those called significant by both edgeR and NoisET, with noise models trained on biological replicates. For edgeR calls, a false discovery rate-adjusted p below 0.01 and a log2 fold-change threshold of 1 were applied. As an exploratory analysis of dynamics, max-normalized trajectories of the 1000 most abundant clonotypes were examined with PCA combined with hierarchical clustering. Each responding clone was given a CD4 or CD8 phenotype based on the CD4+ and CD8+ repertoires, which had been sequenced separately. Clones were called with MiXCR by TCRdb after fastp trimmed the public reads at Q25, and only in-frame beta chains were retained. All rows with the same CDR3 protein become a single entry with the most common DNA and genes. TCRdb's processing, not the authors' own work, is the source of the V and J calls. Present in this sample are 220,000 or so distinct CDR3 sequences, over 9.5% of which were seen just once. The top ten clonotypes cover 3.5% to 4% of the sample.

V loses 5 bases at its end and J loses 2 bases; junction bases beyond the gene matches: 6. According to the germline V gene (reference sequence), CDR1 reads LNHDA and CDR2 reads SQIVND. The CDR3 numbers 14 residues from cysteine through phenylalanine. Only CDR3 DNA is held: 42 bases, read in frame from base 1. The sequenced sample was PBMCs or a T cell subset sorted from them (not recorded which). Here the chain combines TRBV19 and TRBJ2-7; 7 of the junction bases match TRBD1. The sequence came from a man in his late teens or twenties who had mild COVID-19 (a few samples of this study predate the infection). The sample titles of this study are shuffled in the database, so cell type and time point are left out; the donor was told from shared clones. CDR3 loop: CASSAHDRAYEQYF. The nucleotides read TGTGCCAGTAGTGCTCACGACAGGGCCTACGAGCAGTACTTC.